The 29 T cell receptor beta chains below come from one sample, sequenced in a study of T cell responses to AZD1222 COVID-19 vaccine (dated by TCRdb to 2020 to 2022). Libraries were built with the immunoSEQ multiplex PCR assay. What TCRdb holds here is the immuneACCESS table cut down to in-frame rearrangements. Part of the clones is not present; checked against another copy, under half of the missing clones reflect an unresolved V gene, and the others are unexplained. Present in this sample are around 150,000 clones, 92% of which were seen just once. Of the sample, around 0.99% falls within the top ten clones. The intended sense of this specimen's time point label: about 28 days (+/-7) after the second vaccine dose. This specimen was peripheral blood, taken 28 days after the second AZD1222 dose. These TCRs come from an adult who received the AZD1222 COVID-19 vaccine.

Only one count was recorded for this clone. The chain couples TRBV10-3 to TRBJ1-2; maybe TRBD1 (6 bases). The CDR3 sequence is 14 residues long. V was trimmed by 6 bases and J by 4 bases, leaving 15 bases between them. The germline gives CDR1 ENHRY, CDR2 SYGVKD. The CDR3, as DNA: TGTGCCATCAGCAGGTGGACAGAAAGCTATGGCTACACCTTC. Residues: CAISRWTESYGYTF.

This rearrangement joins TRBV11-1 to TRBJ1-4, with TRBD1 as a possible D gene (6 bases). The CDR3 is 14 amino acids. Germline CDR1 SGHAT, CDR2 FQDESV (reference sequence). The V end lost 3 bases, the J end lost 6 bases, and 11 bases lay between the germline ends. CDR3: CASSLRQDDEKLFF. CDR3 bases: TGTGCCAGCAGCTTGAGACAGGATGATGAAAAACTGTTTTTT. Full variable domain (outside the CDR3, taken from reference TRBV11-1 and TRBJ1-4): EAEVAQSPRYKITEKSQAVAFWCDPISGHATLYWYRQILGQGPELLVQFQDESVVDDSQLPKDRFSAERLKGVDSTLKIQPAELGDSAMYLCASSLRQDDEKLFFGSGTQLSVL.

This rearrangement joins TRBV2 to TRBJ1-1; 8 bases fit TRBD1. Germline V CDR1 and CDR2: SNHLY, FYNNEI. The J segment lost 1 base and the V segment lost 5 bases, leaving 6 bases of the junction unmatched. This CDR3 has 15 residues. CDR3 region: CASSQLGQENTEAFF. CDR3 bases: TGTGCCAGCAGTCAACTGGGACAGGAGAACACTGAAGCTTTCTTT.

The chain joins TRBV11-2 to TRBJ1-1; 8 nucleotides line up with TRBD1. Trimming removed 5 bases from V and 0 bases from J; junction bases left unmatched: 11. Germline assignment: CDR1 SGHAT and CDR2 FQNNGV. CDR3 length equals 17 residues. As DNA, the CDR3 is TGTGCCAGCAGCCCCTGGACAGGGTCTAAGATGAACACTGAAGCTTTCTTT. Amino acid sequence: CASSPWTGSKMNTEAFF.

The chain is built from TRBV18 and TRBJ1-4; D is uncertain. This CDR3 has 13 residues. CDR1 and CDR2 (germline): KGHSH, LQKENI. V was pared by 6 bases and J by 0 bases, with 5 bases between. The DNA of the CDR3 is TGTGCCAGCTCGTGGGCAACTAATGAAAAACTGTTTTTT. It is translated as CASSWATNEKLFF.

This rearrangement joins TRBV6-5 to TRBJ1-2, with D perhaps TRBD1 (6 bases). The CDR3 has 12 residues. The V and J ends lost 10 bases and 4 bases respectively, with 13 bases between them. CDR1 is MNHEY and CDR2 is SVGAGI in the germline V gene. CDR3: CANQQGSYGYTF. The CDR3 bases are TGTGCCAACCAACAGGGAAGCTATGGCTACACCTTC.

This chain links TRBV20-1 with TRBJ1-1; D ambiguous. CDR1 DFQATT and CDR2 SNEGSKA come from the germline V gene (reference sequence). The CDR3 contains 10 residues. Trimming pared 1 base from V and 4 bases from J, leaving 1 base between. CDR3 sequence: CSARVTEAFF. DNA for the CDR3: TGCAGTGCTAGAGTCACTGAAGCTTTCTTT.

This rearrangement joins TRBV9 to TRBJ1-5; 7 positions match TRBD1. This CDR3 has 14 amino acids. Germline V lookup: CDR1 SGDLS, CDR2 YYNGEE. V lost 3 bases to trimming and J lost 1 base; unmatched junction nucleotides: 1. The CDR3 DNA reads as TGTGCCAGCAGCGCGACAGGGAGCAATCAGCCCCAGCATTTT. It specifies CASSATGSNQPQHF.

This chain links TRBV7-6 with TRBJ2-3, with D tentatively TRBD1 (5 bases). The V gene lost 3 bases and the J gene lost 0 bases, with 13 bases spanning the gap. The CDR3 runs 16 residues. Germline V lookup: CDR1 SGHVS, CDR2 FNYEAQ. CDR3 sequence reads: CASSLGLSGSTDTQYF. The CDR3 DNA reads TGTGCCAGCAGCTTGGGCCTTTCAGGGAGCACAGATACGCAGTATTTT.

This rearrangement joins TRBV18 to TRBJ1-1; 8 bases agree with TRBD1. V was clipped by 4 bases and J by 1 base; unmatched bases: 5. The CDR3 has 15 residues. The germline CDR1 and CDR2 sequences are KGHSH and LQKENI. The CDR3: CASSLRQGRNTEAFF. In nucleotides, the CDR3 is TGTGCCAGCTCACTTAGACAGGGGAGGAACACTGAAGCTTTCTTT.

The V gene is TRBV2, the J gene TRBJ2-5; D call uncertain. V shed 1 base and J shed 5 bases, with 14 bases lying between them. Per the germline V gene, CDR1 is SNHLY and CDR2 is FYNNEI. The CDR3 is made up of 15 amino acids. The CDR3 sequence: CASSEGFLAGETQYF. For the CDR3, the DNA is TGTGCCAGCAGTGAAGGTTTCTTAGCTGGTGAGACCCAGTACTTC.

The gene calls are TRBV27 and TRBJ1-1; 11 bases match TRBD1. The CDR3 runs to 20 residues. The germline V gene encodes CDR1 MNHEY and CDR2 SMNVEV (reference sequence). V was clipped by 5 bases and J by 2 bases; unmatched bases: 19. The CDR3, as DNA: TGTGCCAGCAGTCCGCTTTTTTTCCGGACAGGGGGCGGGGGAAACACTGAAGCTTTCTTT. Its protein product is CASSPLFFRTGGGGNTEAFF.

The V gene is TRBV18, the J gene TRBJ1-1, with 11 bases that match TRBD1. Germline V gives CDR1 KGHSH, CDR2 LQKENI. V dropped 0 bases and J dropped 6; count of bases not matched to a gene: 3. The CDR3 runs to 15 residues. The CDR3: CASSPPGQGGPEAFF. Written as DNA, the CDR3 is TGTGCCAGCTCACCACCGGGACAGGGGGGACCTGAAGCTTTCTTT.

The chain has TRBV14 and TRBJ1-2, with D uncertain. The CDR3 runs 13 residues. Germline V gene sequence: CDR1 SGHDN, CDR2 FVKESK. The germline V and J ends were trimmed by 1 base and 1 base, with 4 bases remaining between them. CDR3 sequence reads: CASSQGGNYGYTF. CDR3 in DNA: TGTGCCAGCAGCCAAGGCGGTAACTATGGCTACACCTTC.

V is TRBV12-2 and J is TRBJ1-3; TRBD1 is the table's D call, not checked against the DNA. TRBV12-2 is a known pseudogene. This CDR3 has 18 amino acids. CDR3: CASRLWTGRRIDGNTIYF. The DNA for the CDR3 is TGTGCAAGTCGCCTATGGACAGGGAGACGGATAGATGGAAACACCATATATTTT.

The chain has TRBV18 and TRBJ2-4; no clear D gene. Trimming removed 2 bases at V and 7 bases at J, with 15 bases between. The CDR3 is 15 residues long. Germline CDR1 is KGHSH and CDR2 is LQKENI. Written as DNA, the CDR3 is TGTGCCAGCTCACCAGGTGGTGGCCAGGAGAACATTCAGTACTTC. It is translated as CASSPGGGQENIQYF.

This chain uses TRBV5-1 with TRBJ1-2; D might be TRBD1 (5 bases). Germline loops: CDR1 SGHRS, CDR2 YFSETQ. This CDR3 is 13 amino acids long. Trimming took 0 bases from V and 6 from J, leaving 9 bases between them. CDR3 in amino acids: CASSLEGTDGYTF. The CDR3, as DNA: TGCGCCAGCAGCTTGGAAGGGACGGATGGCTACACCTTC.

This chain uses TRBV6-6 with TRBJ1-6, with no clear D. CDR3 length equals 15 residues. Per germline, CDR1 MNHNY and CDR2 SVGAGI (reference sequence). Trimming took off 6 bases at V and 5 bases at J, with 14 bases between the two ends. CDR3 protein: CASSYGRWDNSPLHF. The CDR3 region has the DNA TGTGCCAGCAGCTACGGACGGTGGGATAATTCACCCCTCCACTTT.

The chain joins TRBV11-2 to TRBJ2-7; D assignment may be TRBD1 or TRBD2 (7 bases each). V was trimmed by 8 bases and J by 3 bases, leaving 14 bases between them. The CDR3 runs to 13 residues. Germline CDR1 and CDR2: SGHAT and FQNNGV. CDR3 in DNA: TGTGCCAGCCAGGGGGGGCTTATCTACGAGCAGTACTTC. Protein sequence: CASQGGLIYEQYF.

The V call is TRBV6-5, the J call TRBJ2-7; tentatively, D is TRBD1 or TRBD2 (6 bases each). In germline, CDR1 is MNHEY, CDR2 SVGAGI. V lost 0 bases and J 2 bases, leaving 14 bases between the germline ends. The CDR3 extends over 16 amino acids. CDR3 DNA: TGTGCCAGCAGTTACTCAGGCCGGGGGCCGGCCTACGAGCAGTACTTC. Translation gives CASSYSGRGPAYEQYF.

The chain uses TRBV5-4 and TRBJ1-4, with 7 nucleotides matching TRBD1. CDR3 length: 15 amino acids. Germline V CDR1 and CDR2: SGHNT, YYREEE (reference sequence). The V and J ends lost 4 bases and 5 bases, in that order; junction bases with no gene match: 8. The CDR3 DNA sequence: TGTGCCAGCAGCGCCAAGACAGGGTTAAATGAAAAACTGTTTTTT. Translated, it gives CASSAKTGLNEKLFF.

The count of this clone is one. The V gene is TRBV11-1, the J gene TRBJ2-2, with TRBD2 identical over 13 bases. The CDR3 consists of 16 residues. Trimming took 3 bases from V and 3 from J; bases not matched to a gene: 1. The germline V gene has CDR1 SGHAT and CDR2 FQDESV (reference sequence). In nucleotides, the CDR3 is TGTGCCAGCAGCTTGGGGACTAGCGGGGACACCGGGGAGCTGTTTTTT. Translation gives CASSLGTSGDTGELFF.

The DNA of the CDR3 is TGTGCCATCACCCAGGGGAGGGGTCACAATGAGCAGTTCTTC. Its translation is CAITQGRGHNEQFF. The gene calls are TRBV10-3 and TRBJ2-1; possible D gene TRBD2, 7 bases. The length of the CDR3 is 14 residues. Per the germline V gene, CDR1 is ENHRY and CDR2 is SYGVKD. Trimming left V 7 bases short and J 5 bases short, with 15 bases between.

This clone was detected a few times. The CDR3: CASSPNTEAFF. The CDR3 DNA is TGTGCCAGCAGCCCGAACACTGAAGCTTTCTTT. This chain connects TRBV6-6 to TRBJ1-1; D is unclear. The V end lost 6 bases, the J end lost 1 base, and 3 bases lay between the germline ends. This CDR3 has 11 residues. Per the germline V gene, CDR1 is MNHNY and CDR2 is SVGAGI (reference sequence).

J is TRBJ2-7 and V is TRBV2; D uncertain. This CDR3 spans 14 amino acids. CDR1 SNHLY and CDR2 FYNNEI come from the germline V gene. V gave up 5 bases and J gave up 3 bases, with 14 bases separating them. The CDR3 spells CASSPLGPNYEQYF. Written as DNA, the CDR3 is TGTGCCAGCAGTCCCCTTGGACCGAACTACGAGCAGTACTTC.

The CDR3 reads CASSLEVGRGGLTTNEQFF. The CDR3 DNA follows: TGTGCCAGCAGCCTCGAAGTGGGGCGGGGGGGCCTGACTACCAATGAGCAGTTCTTC. The rearrangement joins TRBV14 to TRBJ2-1, with 9 bases that match TRBD2. This CDR3 spans 19 amino acids. The trim removed 4 bases at V and 6 bases at J, leaving 19 bases unmatched. Germline V gene lookup returns CDR1 SGHDN and CDR2 FVKESK.

With regard to this clone: The sample contains more than one DNA sequence encoding this CDR3. The J gene is TRBJ1-1, the V gene TRBV5-1; D gene uncertain. The CDR3 is 13 residues long. Trimming cost V 2 bases and J 1 base, with 6 bases left between them. From germline, CDR1 is SGHRS and CDR2 YFSETQ. The CDR3 DNA sequence: TGCGCCAGCAGCTTCGAGGGGAACACTGAAGCTTTCTTT. Protein product: CASSFEGNTEAFF.

This sequence joins TRBV4-1 and TRBJ2-2; TRBD2 might be the D (5 bases). This CDR3 has 17 amino acids. Germline V gene sequence: CDR1 MGHRA, CDR2 YSYEKL. V lost 3 bases to trimming and J lost 0 bases, with 14 bases between them. The CDR3 nucleotides are TGCGCCAGCAGCCAGTTCCCCCCCGGGGCGAACACCGGGGAGCTGTTTTTT. Protein: CASSQFPPGANTGELFF.

V and J are TRBV5-5 and TRBJ2-7, with 7 bases matching TRBD2. The CDR3 is 16 amino acids. Per germline, CDR1 SGHKS and CDR2 YYEKEE (reference sequence). Trimming removed 4 bases from V and 3 bases from J; junction bases left unmatched: 13. The CDR3 loop reads CASSAQTSPDFYEQYF. CDR3 DNA: TGTGCCAGCAGCGCGCAGACTAGCCCGGATTTCTACGAGCAGTACTTC.